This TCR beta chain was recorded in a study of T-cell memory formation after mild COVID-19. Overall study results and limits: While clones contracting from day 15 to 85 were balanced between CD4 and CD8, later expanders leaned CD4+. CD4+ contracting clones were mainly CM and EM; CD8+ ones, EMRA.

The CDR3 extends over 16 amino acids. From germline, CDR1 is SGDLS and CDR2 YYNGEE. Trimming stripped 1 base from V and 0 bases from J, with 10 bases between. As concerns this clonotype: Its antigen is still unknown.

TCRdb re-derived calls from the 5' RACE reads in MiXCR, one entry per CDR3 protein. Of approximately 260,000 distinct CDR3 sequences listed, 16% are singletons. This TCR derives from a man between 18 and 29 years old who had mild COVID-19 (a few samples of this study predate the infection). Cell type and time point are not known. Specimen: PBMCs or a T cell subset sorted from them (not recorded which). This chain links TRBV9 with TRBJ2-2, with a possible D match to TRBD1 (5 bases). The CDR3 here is CASSVTGQPNTGELFF. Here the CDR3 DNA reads TGTGCCAGCAGCGTAACAGGCCAACCGAACACCGGGGAGCTGTTTTTT.